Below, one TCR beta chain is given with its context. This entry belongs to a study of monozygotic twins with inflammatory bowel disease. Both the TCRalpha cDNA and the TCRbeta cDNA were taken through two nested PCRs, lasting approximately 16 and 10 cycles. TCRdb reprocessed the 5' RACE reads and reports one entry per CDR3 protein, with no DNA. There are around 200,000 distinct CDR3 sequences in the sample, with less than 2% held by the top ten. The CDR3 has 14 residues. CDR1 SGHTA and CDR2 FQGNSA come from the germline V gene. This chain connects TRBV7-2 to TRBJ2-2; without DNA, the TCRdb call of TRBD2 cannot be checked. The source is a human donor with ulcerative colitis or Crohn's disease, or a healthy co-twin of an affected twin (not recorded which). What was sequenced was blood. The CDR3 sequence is CASSLASGAGELFF.